The 30 T cell receptor beta chains reported below all come from one sample, sequenced in a study of CD4 T cells in relation to SARS-CoV-2 and coronaviruses. Their cognate antigens are unknown. TCRdb's table, derived via immunoSEQ multiplex PCR, lists solely in-frame clones and lacks some. The table includes about 47,000 clones, almost 85% detected once. The material sequenced was naive CD4+ T cells from PBMCs, cultured in vitro. Subset described: naive CD4+ T cells isolated by negative enrichment. These TCRs come from an adult with COVID-19.

The rearrangement links TRBV7-2 to TRBJ1-4; D is unclear. Germline V lookup: CDR1 SGHTA, CDR2 FQGNSA. Trimming shortened V by 4 bases and J by 16 bases, and 19 bases separated the two germline ends. The CDR3 totals 13 residues. CDR3 DNA sequence: TGTGCCAGCAGCTCGACCGGGTCGGCTAATCAGTTTTTT. It translates to CASSSTGSANQFF.

The sample holds a few counts of this clone. The V gene is TRBV19, the J gene TRBJ2-1; D is unresolved. The ends were cut back, 4 bases at V and 15 bases at J, with 16 bases in the middle. The germline V gene has CDR1 LNHDA and CDR2 SQIVND (reference sequence). The CDR3 is 12 residues long. The CDR3 is CASSTASINRFF. For the CDR3, the DNA is TGTGCCAGTAGTACCGCCAGCATTAATCGGTTCTTC.

This chain links TRBV5-4 with TRBJ1-1; D gene unclear. CDR1 is SGHNT and CDR2 is YYREEE in the germline V gene (reference sequence). The V end lost 4 bases, the J end lost 1 base, and 17 bases lay between the germline ends. The CDR3 sequence is 16 residues long. The CDR3 coding sequence is TGTGCCAGCAGCCACACCTTCCAACCTGGGAACACTGAAGCTTTCTTT. Protein sequence: CASSHTFQPGNTEAFF.

This clone was detected a few times. The V call is TRBV5-1, the J call TRBJ1-6, with D maybe TRBD1 (5 bases). The CDR3 loop spans 16 amino acids. Trimming shortened V by 0 bases and J by 12 bases, and 19 bases separated the two germline ends. CDR1 is SGHRS, CDR2 YFSETQ, per germline. This chain's CDR3 is CASSLAGQGKPGPLHF. CDR3 in DNA: TGCGCCAGCAGCTTGGCCGGGCAGGGCAAACCTGGACCCCTCCACTTT.

This chain joins TRBV6-2 or TRBV6-3 and TRBJ2-1; possibly TRBD2 for D (6 bases). CDR3 length equals 19 residues. Germline V gene lookup returns CDR1 MNHEY and CDR2 SVGEGT. The V gene lost 0 bases and the J gene lost 0 bases, with 18 bases spanning the gap. The CDR3, as DNA: TGTGCCAGCAGTTACTCGATAATTCAATGGGAGGACTCCTACAATGAGCAGTTCTTC. Its translation is CASSYSIIQWEDSYNEQFF.

J is TRBJ2-1 and V is TRBV6-5; 8 bases agree with TRBD1. V was clipped by 6 bases and J by 8 bases; unmatched bases: 9. The CDR3 runs to 14 residues. Germline V gives CDR1 MNHEY, CDR2 SVGAGI. The CDR3 DNA reads as TGTGCCAGCAGAGCAGGGGGCGCTTTTCATGAGCAGTTCTTC. It codes for CASRAGGAFHEQFF.

The chain has TRBV7-8 and TRBJ2-2, with 8 bases aligning to TRBD2. Trimming at V came to 4 bases and at J to 7 bases, leaving 5 bases not matched to a gene. Germline CDR1 is SGHVS and CDR2 is FQNEAQ. The CDR3 totals 14 residues. CDR3 nucleotides: TGTGCCAGCAGCTATGTAGCGGGATACGGGGAGCTGTTTTTT. This gives the protein CASSYVAGYGELFF.

This chain's CDR3 is CASQKGALRYGYTF. The CDR3, as DNA: TGTGCCAGCCAGAAGGGGGCGTTGCGCTATGGCTACACCTTC. This chain joins TRBV28 and TRBJ1-2; 7 bases align to TRBD1. With 8 bases clipped from V and 4 bases from J, the junction kept 10 bases outside the gene matches. This CDR3 has 14 amino acids. Looked up from germline, CDR1 is MDHEN and CDR2 is SYDVKM.

The sample holds a few counts of this clone. CDR3 region: CASSQGSGQGNQPQHF. CDR3 DNA sequence: TGTGCCAGCAGCCAGGGATCGGGACAGGGAAATCAGCCCCAGCATTTT. This chain joins TRBV4-2 and TRBJ1-5; TRBD1 matches at 9 bases. The germline gives CDR1 LGHNA, CDR2 YNFKEQ. The trim removed 3 bases at V and 4 bases at J, leaving 7 bases unmatched. The CDR3 length is 16 residues.

J is TRBJ2-1 and V is TRBV11-1, with D maybe TRBD1 (6 bases). The CDR3 has 13 residues. V was cut by 5 bases and J by 4 bases, with 9 bases left in between. Germline CDR1 and CDR2: SGHAT and FQDESV (reference sequence). The CDR3, as DNA: TGTGCCAGCAGCCCGGGACAATACAATGAGCAGTTCTTC. Amino acids: CASSPGQYNEQFF. The full variable domain, rest sourced from reference TRBV11-1 and TRBJ2-1, is EAEVAQSPRYKITEKSQAVAFWCDPISGHATLYWYRQILGQGPELLVQFQDESVVDDSQLPKDRFSAERLKGVDSTLKIQPAELGDSAMYLCASSPGQYNEQFFGPGTRLTVL.

The chain uses TRBV6-6 and TRBJ2-7; D possibly corresponds to TRBD1 (6 bases). Looked up from germline, CDR1 is MNHNY and CDR2 is SVGAGI (reference sequence). V lost 6 bases and J 0 bases, leaving 12 bases between the germline ends. The CDR3 is made up of 14 amino acids. This CDR3 is CASRPDSSSYEQYF. The DNA of the CDR3 is TGTGCCAGCAGGCCGGACAGCAGCTCCTACGAGCAGTACTTC.

The chain combines TRBV6-5 with TRBJ1-1, with TRBD1 identical over 10 bases. The germline gives CDR1 MNHEY, CDR2 SVGAGI. This CDR3 comprises 13 residues. V shed 5 bases and J 4 bases; nucleotides not matched to a gene: 1. Here the CDR3 reads CASSRQGATEAFF. DNA for the CDR3: TGTGCCAGCAGTCGACAGGGGGCCACTGAAGCTTTCTTT.

A single count supports this clone. The chain combines TRBV19 with TRBJ1-5; a weak D match, TRBD1 (6 bases). Germline CDR1 LNHDA, CDR2 SQIVND (reference sequence). V was cut by 5 bases and J by 0 bases, with 14 bases left in between. The CDR3 contains 16 residues. The CDR3 DNA reads as TGTGCCAGTAGTGATAGCCAGGGGTATAGCAATCAGCCCCAGCATTTT. Translation gives CASSDSQGYSNQPQHF.

This clone was detected only a few times. This rearrangement joins TRBV18 to TRBJ1-2; D gene uncertain. V was clipped by 3 bases and J by 3 bases, with 17 bases between them. Germline V lookup: CDR1 KGHSH, CDR2 LQKENI. The CDR3 contains 16 residues. DNA of the CDR3: TGTGCCAGCTCACCTAATGCCGCAGGCCTCGACTATGGCTACACCTTC. This sequence encodes CASSPNAAGLDYGYTF.

This clone occurred once. This sequence joins TRBV28 and TRBJ1-4, with TRBD1 identical over 11 bases. Germline V lookup: CDR1 MDHEN, CDR2 SYDVKM. V lost 4 bases to trimming and J lost 8 bases; unmatched junction nucleotides: 12. The CDR3 runs 17 residues. The CDR3 coding sequence is TGTGCCAGCAGTTCAAAGGACAGGGGGCGGATTCGGGAAAAACTGTTTTTT. It translates to CASSSKDRGRIREKLFF.

This clone came up once. The rearrangement uses TRBV5-1 and TRBJ2-3; D possibly corresponds to TRBD2 (5 bases). Trimming removed 6 bases from V and 3 bases from J, with 14 bases in between. The CDR3 loop spans 14 amino acids. CDR1 and CDR2 from the germline V gene are SGHRS and YFSETQ. The CDR3 is CASMVGGGTDTQYF. The CDR3 nucleotides read TGCGCCAGCATGGTCGGAGGCGGGACAGATACGCAGTATTTT.

The chain couples TRBV28 to TRBJ2-6; TRBD1 agrees at 12 bases. J lost 2 bases, V lost 3 bases, and 5 bases had no gene match. CDR1 MDHEN and CDR2 SYDVKM come from the germline V gene. The CDR3 contains 18 residues. The CDR3 is CASSFKGQGAPGANVLTF. CDR3 bases: TGTGCCAGCAGTTTTAAGGGACAGGGGGCGCCTGGGGCCAACGTCCTGACTTTC.

The gene calls are TRBV24-1 and TRBJ1-4; the D gene is possibly TRBD1 (5 bases). The CDR3 extends over 13 amino acids. Trimming pared 4 bases from V and 7 bases from J, leaving 9 bases between. The germline V gene has CDR1 KGHDR and CDR2 SFDVKD. This CDR3 is CATSDGGSEKLFF. The CDR3 bases are TGTGCCACCAGTGACGGGGGGAGTGAAAAACTGTTTTTT.

This chain uses TRBV7-6 with TRBJ2-1, with 8 bases lining up with TRBD2. Germline CDR1 is SGHVS and CDR2 is FNYEAQ. The J segment lost 1 base and the V segment lost 2 bases, leaving 10 bases of the junction unmatched. This CDR3 has 18 amino acids. This CDR3 is CASSLYQRTSPSYNEQFF. The CDR3 DNA reads as TGTGCCAGCAGCTTATATCAAAGGACTAGCCCATCCTACAATGAGCAGTTCTTC.

The rearrangement joins TRBV6-5 to TRBJ1-2, with D unclear. In germline, CDR1 is MNHEY, CDR2 SVGAGI. The CDR3 is 12 amino acids. Trimming cost V 0 bases and J 7 bases, with 6 bases left between them. CDR3 bases: TGTGCCAGCAGTTACTCCGAGGGTGGCTACACCTTC. It encodes CASSYSEGGYTF.

V and J are TRBV6-5 and TRBJ1-1, with D maybe TRBD1 (5 bases). CDR1 and CDR2 (germline): MNHEY, SVGAGI. CDR3 length equals 14 residues. The germline V and J ends were trimmed by 2 bases and 5 bases, with 12 bases remaining between them. CDR3 amino acids: CASSYRGVRTEAFF. CDR3 coding DNA: TGTGCCAGCAGTTACCGAGGGGTGCGGACTGAAGCTTTCTTT.

DNA of the CDR3: TGCAGCGTTGAAGGCAGACTTAGCACAGATACGCAGTATTTT. Amino acids: CSVEGRLSTDTQYF. The chain carries TRBV29-1 and TRBJ2-3; D not certain. The germline gives CDR1 SQVTM, CDR2 ANQGSEA. The CDR3 extends over 14 amino acids. V gave up 1 base and J gave up 0 bases, with 8 bases separating them.

The rearrangement links TRBV30 to TRBJ2-7, with 13 positions matching TRBD2. The ends lost 2 bases at V and 5 bases at J; junction bases unmatched: 12. The CDR3 is 17 amino acids. CDR1 is GTSNPN, CDR2 SVGIG, per germline (reference sequence). DNA for the CDR3: TGTGCCTGGAGTATGACCCGGACTAGCGGGAGTAGGGACGAGCAGTACTTC. Translated: CAWSMTRTSGSRDEQYF. The whole variable domain, filled in from reference TRBV30 and TRBJ2-7, reads SQTIHQWPATLVQPVGSPLSLECTVEGTSNPNLYWYRQAAGRGLQLLFYSVGIGQISSEVPQNLSASRPQDRQFILSSKKLLLSDSGFYLCAWSMTRTSGSRDEQYFGPGTRLTVT.

This clone was observed a few times. The V gene is TRBV4-2, the J gene TRBJ2-1; tentatively, D is TRBD2 (7 bases). Germline CDR1 reads LGHNA; CDR2 reads YNFKEQ. V was cut by 0 bases and J by 6 bases, with 12 bases left in between. The CDR3 runs to 15 residues. The CDR3 DNA follows: TGTGCCAGCAGCCAAGATCAGGGGAGGGTCAATGAGCAGTTCTTC. Amino acid sequence: CASSQDQGRVNEQFF.

The chain uses TRBV7-8 and TRBJ2-3, with D uncertain. V gave up 7 bases and J gave up 1 base, with 9 bases separating them. Per germline, CDR1 SGHVS and CDR2 FQNEAQ. This CDR3 spans 13 amino acids. DNA of the CDR3: TGTGCCAGCAAACGTGTGGGCACAGATACGCAGTATTTT. Its translation is CASKRVGTDTQYF.

CDR3 sequence: CASSFYNEQFF. The CDR3 region has the DNA TGTGCCAGCAGTTTTTACAATGAGCAGTTCTTC. The chain joins TRBV27 to TRBJ2-1; no definite D call. V lost 3 bases to trimming and J lost 4 bases, with 1 base between them. The CDR3 extends over 11 amino acids. CDR1 is MNHEY, CDR2 SMNVEV, per germline (reference sequence).

The chain carries TRBV6-5 and TRBJ2-1; D not resolved. This CDR3 region has 14 residues. V lost 0 bases to trimming and J lost 5 bases, with 8 bases between them. Germline CDR1 MNHEY, CDR2 SVGAGI. The CDR3 here is CASSYSGLNNEQFF. DNA of the CDR3: TGTGCCAGCAGTTACTCCGGCTTAAACAATGAGCAGTTCTTC.

The genes are TRBV19 and TRBJ1-1, with D uncertain. This CDR3 is 14 amino acids long. Trimming took off 4 bases at V and 1 base at J, with 10 bases between the two ends. The germline V gene encodes CDR1 LNHDA and CDR2 SQIVND (reference sequence). CDR3 sequence (DNA): TGTGCCAGTAGTAGAGCAGATTGGAACACTGAAGCTTTCTTT. Its protein product is CASSRADWNTEAFF. The whole variable domain, remainder taken from reference TRBV19 and TRBJ1-1, is DGGITQSPKYLFRKEGQNVTLSCEQNLNHDAMYWYRQDPGQGLRLIYYSQIVNDFQKGDIAEGYSVSREKKESFPLTVTSAQKNPTAFYLCASSRADWNTEAFFGQGTRLTVV.

The J gene is TRBJ2-7, the V gene TRBV15, with TRBD2 matching 8 bases. CDR1 is LNHNV and CDR2 is YYDKDF in the germline V gene (reference sequence). Trimming took 0 bases from V and 6 from J; bases not matched to a gene: 10. The CDR3 length is 16 residues. In DNA form, the CDR3 reads TGTGCCACCAGCAGAGATGAGGAGCGGGAGTACGGCGAGCAGTACTTC. The encoded protein is CATSRDEEREYGEQYF.

V usage is TRBV10-2 and J usage is TRBJ2-1, with 10 positions matching TRBD2. The CDR3 length is 15 residues. The germline gives CDR1 WSHSY, CDR2 SAAADI. V dropped 6 bases and J dropped 4; count of bases not matched to a gene: 6. CDR3 DNA sequence: TGCGCCAGCAGCACCGGGACTAGCGCTTACAATGAGCAGTTCTTC. Translating gives CASSTGTSAYNEQFF.